This TCR beta chain was obtained from a study of CD8+ T cells in alopecia areata. The study's findings and limits: Scalp lesions, especially in alopecia totalis/universalis, had higher clonality than normal scalp. Sequencing of scalp samples also captures resident alphabeta T cells of normal skin. Patients displayed less clarity in TCR sharing than mice, a finding possibly related to HLA.

CDR3 length equals 15 residues. Trimming cost V 0 bases and J 7 bases, with 14 bases left between them. Germline lookup yields CDR1 SGHRS and CDR2 YFSETQ. PBMC-derived CD4+ and CD8+ T cells were sorted. As to this clone: Its cognate antigen is unknown.

Sequencing templates came from extracted RNA that was reverse transcribed into cDNA. Libraries were prepared by immunoSEQ multiplex PCR; TCRdb keeps only in-frame clonotypes and omits some of them. Of 140,000 or so clones in the sample, 62% were seen once. The origin of this receptor is a human donor in good health. V usage is TRBV5-1 and J usage is TRBJ1-5; D not certain. Sample: CD8+ T cells sorted from blood. The CDR3, as DNA: TGCGCCAGCAGCTTGGAAGGGAACCCAAACCAGCCCCAGCATTTT. This encodes CASSLEGNPNQPQHF. The entire variable domain, with the rest obtained from reference TRBV5-1 and TRBJ1-5, is as follows: KAGVTQTPRYLIKTRGQQVTLSCSPISGHRSVSWYQQTPGQGLQFLFEYFSETQRNKGNFPGRFSGRQFSNSRSEMNVSTLELGDSALYLCASSLEGNPNQPQHFGDGTRLSIL.